Below are 17 T cell receptor beta chains sequenced from a single sample in a study of blood T cell repertoires in COVID-19. Only in-frame clones appear in the TCRdb table, and some are missing; sequencing was by immunoSEQ multiplex PCR. Found here are 110,000 to 150,000 clones, more than 75% of them singletons; the top ten hold roughly 4.7%. The sample consisted of peripheral blood. The receptors shown here come from a woman aged 50 to 60 with acute or convalescent COVID-19.

The V and J genes are TRBV7-3 and TRBJ1-6; 9 bases agree with TRBD1. CDR1 and CDR2 (germline): SGHTA, FQGTGA. J gave up 9 bases and V 5 bases, and 5 bases lay outside the gene matches. The CDR3 covers 14 residues. CDR3 amino acids: CASSQTGGSSPLHF. The CDR3 DNA is TGTGCCAGCAGCCAGACAGGGGGTAGTTCACCCCTCCACTTT.

The chain has TRBV27 and TRBJ1-2; 7 positions match TRBD1. Germline lookup yields CDR1 MNHEY and CDR2 SMNVEV (reference sequence). V was pared by 6 bases and J by 8 bases, with 9 bases of the junction left unmatched. CDR3 length: 13 amino acids. The CDR3 DNA reads as TGTGCCAGCAGCCCAAGGACAGGAGGGGGCTACACCTTC. This sequence encodes CASSPRTGGGYTF.

This clone was recorded a few times. This rearrangement joins TRBV7-7 to TRBJ1-1; D gene unclear. Germline lookup yields CDR1 SSHAT and CDR2 FNYEAQ (reference sequence). With 5 bases removed from V and 7 bases from J, the gap between germline ends came to 14 bases. This CDR3 region has 13 residues. The CDR3 spells CASSTTTADEAFF. The CDR3 DNA is TGTGCCAGCAGCACTACGACGGCGGATGAAGCTTTCTTT. Full variable domain (outside the CDR3, taken from reference TRBV7-7 and TRBJ1-1): GAGVSQSPRYKVTKRGQDVTLRCDPISSHATLYWYQQALGQGPEFLTYFNYEAQPDKSGLPSDRFSAERPEGSISTLTIQRTEQRDSAMYRCASSTTTADEAFFGQGTRLTVV.

V usage is TRBV2 and J usage is TRBJ2-5; D may be TRBD2 (6 bases). CDR3 length: 12 amino acids. V was cut by 7 bases and J by 1 base, with 7 bases left in between. In germline, CDR1 is SNHLY, CDR2 FYNNEI. CDR3 in DNA: TGTGCCAGCATCGGGGGCCAAGAGACCCAGTACTTC. Amino acids: CASIGGQETQYF.

This clone was picked up a small number of times. Other nucleotide sequences from this sample produce the same CDR3. V gene TRBV9 combines with J gene TRBJ1-2; D ambiguous. V shed 4 bases and J shed 2 bases, with 6 bases lying between them. Germline loops: CDR1 SGDLS, CDR2 YYNGEE. This CDR3 spans 12 amino acids. The CDR3 reads CASSPSNYGYTF. CDR3 DNA sequence: TGTGCCAGCAGCCCATCAAACTATGGCTACACCTTC.

The chain recombines TRBV19 with TRBJ1-2, with 8 bases identical to TRBD1. The V gene's germline CDR1 is LNHDA and CDR2 SQIVND (reference sequence). The CDR3 consists of 12 residues. V dropped 5 bases and J dropped 12; count of bases not matched to a gene: 8. CDR3 sequence: CASSLWTGTHTF. In DNA, the CDR3 is TGTGCCAGTAGTCTTTGGACAGGGACCCACACCTTC.

The gene calls are TRBV27 and TRBJ2-5; a possible D gene is TRBD2 (6 bases). The V end lost 5 bases, the J end lost 2 bases, and 12 bases lay between the germline ends. The germline gives CDR1 MNHEY, CDR2 SMNVEV (reference sequence). The CDR3 runs to 14 residues. The CDR3 reads CASSLIGLQETQYF. As DNA, the CDR3 is TGTGCCAGCAGTCTGATAGGACTACAAGAGACCCAGTACTTC.

This chain uses TRBV6-2 or TRBV6-3 with TRBJ2-7; TRBD1 might be the D (6 bases). This CDR3 contains 17 residues. V lost 3 bases to trimming and J lost 2 bases, with 20 bases between them. Germline assignment: CDR1 MNHEY and CDR2 SVGEGT. The CDR3 DNA follows: TGTGCCAGCAGTTATTCCTTCTACAGGGAAGCAACCTACGAGCAGTACTTC. The encoded protein is CASSYSFYREATYEQYF.

The chain couples TRBV4-3 to TRBJ2-2, with D unresolved. Looked up from germline, CDR1 is LGHNA and CDR2 is YSLEER. The CDR3 length is 13 residues. V was shortened by 2 bases and J by 7 bases, with 8 bases between the two germline ends. The CDR3 spells CASSQYESGELFF. The CDR3 DNA sequence: TGCGCCAGCAGCCAATACGAGAGCGGGGAGCTGTTTTTT.

The rearrangement uses TRBV28 and TRBJ1-2, with D maybe TRBD1 (6 bases). Trimming stripped 5 bases from V and 0 bases from J, with 13 bases between. Germline CDR1 and CDR2: MDHEN and SYDVKM. This CDR3 has 15 residues. Written as DNA, the CDR3 is TGTGCCAGCAGTATGCAGGGGCTAACTAACTATGGCTACACCTTC. As protein: CASSMQGLTNYGYTF.

The chain links TRBV29-1 to TRBJ1-1, with TRBD1 as a possible D gene (5 bases). The V gene's germline CDR1 is SQVTM and CDR2 ANQGSEA. The CDR3 is made up of 13 amino acids. Between the trimmed V and J ends, which lost 3 bases and 4 bases, there was a span of 12 bases. The CDR3: CSVDAGGGTEAFF. CDR3 nucleotide sequence: TGCAGCGTTGACGCGGGGGGGGGCACTGAAGCTTTCTTT.

V gene TRBV6-5 combines with J gene TRBJ1-1; 8 positions match TRBD1. The length of the CDR3 is 15 residues. The ends lost 6 bases at V and 4 bases at J; junction bases unmatched: 10. Germline CDR1 MNHEY, CDR2 SVGAGI. This chain's CDR3 is CASSPETGAITEAFF. In nucleotides, the CDR3 is TGTGCCAGCAGCCCCGAGACAGGGGCGATCACTGAAGCTTTCTTT.

In its sample, this clone was seen once. This sequence joins TRBV18 and TRBJ1-3; 7 bases match TRBD1. Germline-derived CDR1 and CDR2 are KGHSH and LQKENI. Trimming at V came to 0 bases and at J to 2 bases, leaving 7 bases not matched to a gene. The CDR3 covers 17 residues. The CDR3 spells CASSPPGGQYTGNTIYF. The CDR3 nucleotides read TGTGCCAGCTCACCACCGGGGGGACAGTATACTGGAAACACCATATATTTT.

The CDR3 here is CASSPGDPRPQYF. CDR3 nucleotides: TGTGCCAGCAGCCCAGGGGACCCCAGGCCGCAGTATTTT. The chain employs TRBV14 and TRBJ2-3; weak D call: TRBD1 (6 bases). V shed 4 bases and J shed 10 bases, with 15 bases lying between them. CDR1 and CDR2 (germline): SGHDN, FVKESK. The CDR3 length is 13 residues.

The rearrangement joins TRBV7-3 to TRBJ2-5, with 9 positions matching TRBD2. J gave up 3 bases and V 2 bases, and 4 bases lay outside the gene matches. Per germline, CDR1 SGHTA and CDR2 FQGTGA. This CDR3 region has 15 residues. As DNA, the CDR3 is TGTGCCAGCAGCTTAGCGGGGGGGCCAGAAGAGACCCAGTACTTC. It encodes CASSLAGGPEETQYF.

The chain joins TRBV6-5 to TRBJ1-6; TRBD1 might be the D (5 bases). The germline gives CDR1 MNHEY, CDR2 SVGAGI. Deletions cut 6 bases from V and 7 bases from J, with 16 bases between. The CDR3 spans 15 residues. CDR3 in amino acids: CASRIDSAENSPLHF. The CDR3 nucleotides read TGTGCCAGCAGGATAGACAGCGCTGAAAATTCACCCCTCCACTTT.

V gene TRBV9 combines with J gene TRBJ1-4; weak D call: TRBD1 (5 bases). In germline, CDR1 is SGDLS, CDR2 YYNGEE. Trimming took off 4 bases at V and 4 bases at J, with 11 bases between the two ends. The CDR3 runs to 14 residues. DNA for the CDR3: TGTGCCAGCAGCCCAGGACACCGTAATGAAAAACTGTTTTTT. This translates into CASSPGHRNEKLFF.